Listed here are 17 T cell receptor beta chains from one sample, sequenced in a study of CD8+ T cells in alopecia areata. The authors extracted RNA and reverse transcribed it into cDNA as the sequencing template. Profiling relied on immunoSEQ multiplex PCR, and the TCRdb table lists in-frame clones only, not all of them. The table records 110,000 to 150,000 clones, 40% to 65% of them present only once. Sequencing was performed on CD4+ T cells sorted from blood, taken at week 0. The receptors stem from a human donor with alopecia areata.

The CDR3 here is CASTQGRREAEAFF. CDR3 nucleotide sequence: TGTGCCAGCACCCAGGGCCGCAGGGAGGCTGAAGCTTTCTTT. This rearrangement joins TRBV7-9 to TRBJ1-1, with D possibly being TRBD1 (5 bases). CDR1 and CDR2 from the germline V gene are SEHNR and FQNEAQ (reference sequence). The CDR3 is 14 residues long. The V end was cut by 7 bases, the J end by 6 bases, with 18 bases between.

This clone occurred once. This chain uses TRBV29-1 with TRBJ1-1; 8 bases match TRBD1. The trim removed 2 bases at V and 12 bases at J, leaving 11 bases unmatched. CDR3 length: 13 amino acids. From germline, CDR1 is SQVTM and CDR2 ANQGSEA. CDR3 coding DNA: TGCAGCGTTGAAATGCCGGCGACAGGGGAGACTTTCTTT. It codes for CSVEMPATGETFF.

A few counts support this clone. The chain recombines TRBV10-2 with TRBJ1-4; TRBD1 matches at 9 bases. V lost 6 bases to trimming and J lost 5 bases; unmatched junction nucleotides: 4. The germline V gene has CDR1 WSHSY and CDR2 SAAADI. CDR3 length: 14 amino acids. CDR3 nucleotide sequence: TGCGCCAGCAGGAGGGGGACAGGGAATGAAAAACTGTTTTTT. Amino acid sequence: CASRRGTGNEKLFF.

This clone was found a few times. J is TRBJ2-1 and V is TRBV29-1; the D call may be TRBD1 or TRBD2 (5 bases each). The CDR3 spans 12 residues. CDR1 and CDR2 from the germline V gene are SQVTM and ANQGSEA. The germline V and J ends were trimmed by 4 bases and 10 bases, with 14 bases remaining between them. CDR3 nucleotides: TGCAGCGTTGGCCGTTCGGGGCTAGAGCAGTTCTTC. Its translation: CSVGRSGLEQFF.

The chain links TRBV5-1 to TRBJ2-1; TRBD2 matches at 8 bases. From germline, CDR1 is SGHRS and CDR2 YFSETQ. Germline trimming cut 4 bases from V and 8 bases from J; bases unmatched to any gene: 8. This CDR3 has 14 amino acids. In DNA, the CDR3 is TGCGCCAGCAGCCCGAGGACTAGCAGCGATGAGCAGTTCTTC. Its protein is CASSPRTSSDEQFF.

Comment on this clone: This sample also contains other DNA sequences that code for the same CDR3. This chain links TRBV29-1 with TRBJ1-5, with 7 bases identical to TRBD1. CDR1 is SQVTM and CDR2 is ANQGSEA in the germline V gene. The CDR3 totals 12 residues. The J segment lost 7 bases and the V segment lost 6 bases, leaving 6 bases of the junction unmatched. The CDR3 DNA reads as TGCAGCGTCAGACAGGGAAACCAGCCCCAGCATTTT. It specifies CSVRQGNQPQHF. The full variable domain, with the rest looked up from reference TRBV29-1 and TRBJ1-5, is SAVISQKPSRDICQRGTSLTIQCQVDSQVTMMFWYRQQPGQSLTLIATANQGSEATYESGFVIDKFPISRPNLTFSTLTVSNMSPEDSSIYLCSVRQGNQPQHFGDGTRLSIL.

The chain employs TRBV29-1 and TRBJ2-3, with TRBD2 matching 7 bases. The CDR3 totals 11 residues. CDR1 and CDR2 (germline): SQVTM, ANQGSEA. With 8 bases clipped from V and 4 bases from J, the junction kept 3 bases outside the gene matches. The CDR3 region has the DNA TGCAGCACCACTAGCGCAGATACGCAGTATTTT. Protein product: CSTTSADTQYF.

The CDR3 nucleotides read TGCGCCAGCAGCTTAACGTCCGTGGGGAATGGCTACACCTTC. Its translation: CASSLTSVGNGYTF. The chain joins TRBV5-1 to TRBJ1-2, with no clear D. V lost 2 bases and J lost 6, with 14 bases in between. CDR3 length: 14 amino acids. CDR1 SGHRS and CDR2 YFSETQ come from the germline V gene.

In its sample, this clone was seen a few times. This chain links TRBV15 with TRBJ1-2; D not resolved. This CDR3 has 13 amino acids. V was trimmed by 0 bases and J by 5 bases, leaving 7 bases between them. Germline CDR1 is LNHNV and CDR2 is YYDKDF (reference sequence). The CDR3: CATSRDTIYGYTF. DNA for the CDR3: TGTGCCACCAGCAGAGATACTATATATGGCTACACCTTC.

The chain uses TRBV6-1 and TRBJ2-3; D is possibly TRBD2 (6 bases). There are 16 residues in the CDR3. Germline loops: CDR1 MNHNS, CDR2 SASEGT. V was shortened by 0 bases and J by 2 bases, with 12 bases between the two germline ends. The CDR3 region has the DNA TGTGCCAGCAGTGAAGCGGGAGGACGGATCACAGATACGCAGTATTTT. Amino acids: CASSEAGGRITDTQYF.

J is TRBJ2-2 and V is TRBV15, with 8 bases matching TRBD2. This CDR3 has 14 residues. Germline CDR1 and CDR2: LNHNV and YYDKDF (reference sequence). The CDR3 sequence: CATGAGVNTGELFF. CDR3 coding DNA: TGTGCTACTGGAGCGGGAGTTAACACCGGGGAGCTGTTTTTT.

V gene TRBV28 combines with J gene TRBJ2-2; TRBD1 might be the D (6 bases). V shed 5 bases and J shed 4 bases, with 14 bases lying between them. In germline, CDR1 is MDHEN, CDR2 SYDVKM. There are 15 residues in the CDR3. CDR3 residues: CASSASGVGTGELFF. CDR3 sequence (DNA): TGTGCCAGCAGTGCTTCAGGGGTTGGCACCGGGGAGCTGTTTTTT.

This clone came up once. The CDR3: CSVARLAVVSSYNEQFF. CDR3 sequence (DNA): TGCAGCGTTGCGAGACTAGCGGTAGTTAGCTCCTACAATGAGCAGTTCTTC. The V call is TRBV29-1, the J call TRBJ2-1; 9 bases agree with TRBD2. Trimming cost V 4 bases and J 0 bases; bases outside gene matches: 10. The CDR3 runs 17 residues. Per the germline V gene, CDR1 is SQVTM and CDR2 is ANQGSEA.

The chain couples TRBV2 to TRBJ2-5, with D hard to call. CDR1 and CDR2 from the germline V gene are SNHLY and FYNNEI. This CDR3 contains 14 residues. Trimming left V 7 bases short and J 0 bases short, with 12 bases between. CDR3 region: CASNPRQYQETQYF. CDR3 nucleotides: TGTGCCAGCAACCCCCGCCAGTACCAAGAGACCCAGTACTTC.

CDR3 residues: CASSDTGQRAGYTF. The CDR3 nucleotides read TGTGCCAGCAGCGACACGGGACAAAGGGCTGGCTACACCTTC. This chain links TRBV5-4 with TRBJ1-2; TRBD1 is a possible D gene (6 bases). Germline loops: CDR1 SGHNT, CDR2 YYREEE (reference sequence). V was pared by 4 bases and J by 7 bases, with 17 bases between. This CDR3 spans 14 amino acids.

V and J are TRBV7-2 and TRBJ2-3; D unclear. This CDR3 is built from 11 residues. Trimming took off 5 bases at V and 5 bases at J, with 5 bases between the two ends. Germline V gives CDR1 SGHTA, CDR2 FQGNSA. CDR3 loop: CASSRGDTQYF. DNA for the CDR3: TGTGCCAGCAGCCGAGGAGATACGCAGTATTTT.

This clone was seen a few times. V usage is TRBV6-5 and J usage is TRBJ2-1, with 11 bases identical to TRBD1. This CDR3 has 15 residues. Germline-derived CDR1 and CDR2 are MNHEY and SVGAGI. J gave up 8 bases and V 6 bases, and 9 bases lay outside the gene matches. Written as DNA, the CDR3 is TGTGCCAGCAGGCTAACGGGACAGGGGGTCGATGAGCAGTTCTTC. It is translated as CASRLTGQGVDEQFF.